Below, 7 T cell receptor beta chains from the same sample are listed, as sequenced in a study of identical twins. TCRdb recomputed calls from the 5' RACE reads with MiXCR, one row per CDR3 protein. The data contain approximately 630,000 distinct CDR3 sequences, about 7% of them singletons. This sample also appeared in a second study, on yellow fever vaccine responses in identical twins.

The material sequenced was PBMCs. The receptors were sampled from a woman between 18 and 29 years old in good health.

This clonotype was recorded a few times. CDR3 amino acids: CASSFLSGGYEQYF. The CDR3 nucleotides are TGTGCCAGCAGCTTTCTATCCGGGGGCTACGAGCAGTACTTC. The rearrangement joins TRBV7-9 to TRBJ2-7; tentative D call: TRBD2 (6 bases). The CDR3 length is 14 residues. Trimming removed 3 bases from V and 3 bases from J, with 12 bases in between. CDR1 and CDR2 (germline): SEHNR, FQNEAQ (reference sequence).

In this sample, this clonotype turned up many times. This chain connects TRBV6-4 to TRBJ2-2; 8 bases match TRBD1. CDR3 size: 15 residues. V was clipped by 0 bases and J by 6 bases; unmatched bases: 3. Germline V lookup: CDR1 MRHNA, CDR2 SNTAGT. This CDR3 reads CASSDSTGAAGELFF. Here the CDR3 DNA reads TGTGCCAGCAGTGACTCGACAGGGGCAGCCGGGGAGCTGTTTTTT.

The V gene is TRBV6-1, the J gene TRBJ2-3, with TRBD2 matching 8 bases. Germline V gene lookup returns CDR1 MNHNS and CDR2 SASEGT. V lost 6 bases and J lost 2; bases outside the gene matches: 13. The CDR3 is 17 residues long. The CDR3 loop reads CASRKSGLAGPTDTQYF. The DNA of the CDR3 is TGTGCCAGCAGGAAGTCGGGGCTAGCGGGTCCCACAGATACGCAGTATTTT.

The rearrangement joins TRBV12-3 or TRBV12-4 to TRBJ2-1; D is unresolved. The CDR3 consists of 14 residues. V dropped 4 bases and J dropped 5 bases, with 12 bases sitting between them. The CDR3 nucleotides are TGTGCCAGCAGTTGGGAAGCTTCTGACAATGAGCAGTTCTTC. This sequence encodes CASSWEASDNEQFF.

The sample holds a few counts of this clonotype. This rearrangement joins TRBV9 to TRBJ2-1; 8 bases match TRBD1. There are 18 residues in the CDR3. Germline V gene sequence: CDR1 SGDLS, CDR2 YYNGEE. Trimming removed 0 bases from V and 4 bases from J; junction bases left unmatched: 12. CDR3 amino acids: CASSVALGAGQEYNEQFF. In DNA form, the CDR3 reads TGTGCCAGCAGCGTAGCATTGGGTGCGGGACAGGAATACAATGAGCAGTTCTTC.

This clonotype was counted only a few times. This sequence joins TRBV12-3 or TRBV12-4 and TRBJ2-7, with 7 bases that match TRBD1. This CDR3 spans 15 amino acids. V was clipped by 6 bases and J by 3 bases; unmatched bases: 11. The CDR3 DNA reads as TGTGCCAGCAGCCCCGGACAGGTTTTGGACTACGAGCAGTACTTC. Encoded protein: CASSPGQVLDYEQYF.

This clonotype was recorded many times. This chain joins TRBV14 and TRBJ2-3, with TRBD2 matching over 9 bases. CDR1 SGHDN and CDR2 FVKESK come from the germline V gene. This CDR3 contains 17 residues. Losses at the gene ends were 4 bases for V and 3 bases for J; bases not matched to a gene: 11. CDR3 residues: CASSPAGGRGETDTQYF. The CDR3 DNA reads as TGTGCCAGCAGCCCAGCTGGCGGGAGGGGAGAGACAGATACGCAGTATTTT.